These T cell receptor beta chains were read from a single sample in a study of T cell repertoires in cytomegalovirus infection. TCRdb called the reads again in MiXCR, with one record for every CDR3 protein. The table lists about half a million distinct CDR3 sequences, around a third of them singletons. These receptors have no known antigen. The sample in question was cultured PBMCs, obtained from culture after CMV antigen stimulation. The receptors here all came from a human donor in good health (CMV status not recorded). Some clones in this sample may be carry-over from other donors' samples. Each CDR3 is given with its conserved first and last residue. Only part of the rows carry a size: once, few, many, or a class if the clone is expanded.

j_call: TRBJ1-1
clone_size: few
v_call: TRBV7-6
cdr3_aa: CASSLGGTATGDEAFF

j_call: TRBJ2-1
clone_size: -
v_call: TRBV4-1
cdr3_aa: CASSQVGGSKEQFF

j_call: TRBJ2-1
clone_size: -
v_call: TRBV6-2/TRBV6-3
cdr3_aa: CASSYSKPTSGRSNEQFF

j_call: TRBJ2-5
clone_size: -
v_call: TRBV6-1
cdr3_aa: CASSPAASGRATQETQYF

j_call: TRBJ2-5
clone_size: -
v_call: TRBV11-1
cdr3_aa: CASSWDRGLSETQYF

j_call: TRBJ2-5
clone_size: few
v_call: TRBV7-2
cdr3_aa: CASSFGSGSTETQYF

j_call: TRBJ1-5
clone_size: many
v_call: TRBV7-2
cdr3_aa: CASTPPGGGEQPQHF

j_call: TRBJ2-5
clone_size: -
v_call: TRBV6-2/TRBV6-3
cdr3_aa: CASSYQTQTQYF

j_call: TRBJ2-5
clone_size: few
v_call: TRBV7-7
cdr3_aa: CASSLVRGGMEETQYF

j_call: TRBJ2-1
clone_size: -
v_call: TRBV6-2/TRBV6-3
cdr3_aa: CSTRLAGGQEQFF

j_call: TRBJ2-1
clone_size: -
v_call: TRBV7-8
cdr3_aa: CASSPRPTFSSYNEQFF

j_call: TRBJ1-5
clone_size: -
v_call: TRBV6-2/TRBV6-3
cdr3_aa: CASSPREGPGQPQHF

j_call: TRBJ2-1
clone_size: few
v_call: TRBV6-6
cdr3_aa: CASRAGTSGRIYNEQFF

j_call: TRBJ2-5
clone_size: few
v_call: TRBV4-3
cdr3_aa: CASSQPRAGRPYQETQYF

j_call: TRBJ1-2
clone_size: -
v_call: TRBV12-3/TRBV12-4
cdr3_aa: CASRLTGNMGYTF

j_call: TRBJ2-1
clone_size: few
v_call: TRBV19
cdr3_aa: CASSAGTDNEQFF

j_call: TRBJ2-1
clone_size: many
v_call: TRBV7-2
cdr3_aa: CASSSTSGRYNEQFF

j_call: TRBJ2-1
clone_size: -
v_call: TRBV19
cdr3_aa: CASTAGPTYNEQFF

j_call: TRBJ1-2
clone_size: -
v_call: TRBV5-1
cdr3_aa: CASSDEGQGGGYGYTF

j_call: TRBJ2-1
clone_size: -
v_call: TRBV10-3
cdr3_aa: CAISEQPGLAGNNEQFF

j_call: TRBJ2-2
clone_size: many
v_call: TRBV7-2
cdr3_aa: CASSYPAGGGTGELFF

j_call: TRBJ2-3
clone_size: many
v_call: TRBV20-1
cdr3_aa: CSAREGKGTDTQYF

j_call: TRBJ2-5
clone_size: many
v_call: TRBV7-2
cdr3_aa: CASSRRETQYF

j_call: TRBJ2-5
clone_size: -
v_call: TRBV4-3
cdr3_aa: CASSQDLEETQYF

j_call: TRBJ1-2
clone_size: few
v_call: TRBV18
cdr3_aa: CASSPGAVNGYTF

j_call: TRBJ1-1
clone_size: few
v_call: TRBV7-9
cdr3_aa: CASSLSLGQNTEAFF

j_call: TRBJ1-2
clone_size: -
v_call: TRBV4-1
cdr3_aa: CASSQGPSANYGYTF

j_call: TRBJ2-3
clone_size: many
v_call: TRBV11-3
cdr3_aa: CASSLWTSGRDTQYF

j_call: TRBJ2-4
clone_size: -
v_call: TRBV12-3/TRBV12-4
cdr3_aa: CASSLVVASGEINIQYF

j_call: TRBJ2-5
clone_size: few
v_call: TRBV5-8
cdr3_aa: CASSRGVLKETQYF

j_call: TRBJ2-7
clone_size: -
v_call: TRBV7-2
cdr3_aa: CASSLWGEGYEQYF

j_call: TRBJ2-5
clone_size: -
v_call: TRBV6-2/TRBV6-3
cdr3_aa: CASSYSLVAAYQETQYF

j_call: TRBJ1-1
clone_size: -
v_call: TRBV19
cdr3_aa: CASSIQGGTEGEAFF

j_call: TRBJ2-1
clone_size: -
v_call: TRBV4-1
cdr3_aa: CASSQGGGVQGFYNEQFF

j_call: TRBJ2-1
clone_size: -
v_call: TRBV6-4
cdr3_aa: CASSEQGASYNEQFF

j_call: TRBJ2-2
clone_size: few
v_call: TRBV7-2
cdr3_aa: CASSPQSRTGELFF

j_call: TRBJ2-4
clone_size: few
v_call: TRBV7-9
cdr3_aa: CASSLSVAGKNIQYF

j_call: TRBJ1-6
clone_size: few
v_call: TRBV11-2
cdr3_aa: CASSRDGADSPLHF

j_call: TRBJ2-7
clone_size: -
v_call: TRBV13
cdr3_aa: CASSPGQGALKQYEQYF

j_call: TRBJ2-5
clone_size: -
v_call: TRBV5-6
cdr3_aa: CASSSEAGEETQYF

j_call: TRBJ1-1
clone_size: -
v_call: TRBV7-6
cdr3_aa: CASTGQGSTEAFF

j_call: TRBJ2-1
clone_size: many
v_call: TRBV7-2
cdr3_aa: CASSFTGGPNEQFF

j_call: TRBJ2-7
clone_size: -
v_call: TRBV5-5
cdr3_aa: CASSSGPGLDYEQYF

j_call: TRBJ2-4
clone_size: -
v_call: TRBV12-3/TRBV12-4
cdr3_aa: CASSFTTGENIQYF

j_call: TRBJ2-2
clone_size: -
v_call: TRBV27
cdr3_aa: CASSLTSGRADGELFF

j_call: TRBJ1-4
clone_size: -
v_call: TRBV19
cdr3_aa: CAMRARAGEKLFF

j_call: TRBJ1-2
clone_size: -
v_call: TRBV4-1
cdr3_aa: CASSQVIGGNGYTF

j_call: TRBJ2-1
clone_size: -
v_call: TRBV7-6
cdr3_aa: CASSSQRASYNEQFF

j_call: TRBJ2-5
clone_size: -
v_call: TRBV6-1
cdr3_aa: CASSARDPEETQYF

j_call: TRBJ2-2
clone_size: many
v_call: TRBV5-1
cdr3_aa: CASSTTVTGELFF